This T cell receptor (beta chain) was captured by sequencing in a study of cytomegalovirus exposure and HLA in healthy donors. Study in general: Caucasian-associated ancestry cluster membership applied to approximately 84% of 398 genotyped donors.

Details on this clone: Its matching antigen is unknown.

The PCR made use of 60 Vbeta and 13 Jbeta primers. This table comes from immunoSEQ multiplex PCR, and its TCRdb copy is limited to in-frame clones, with some not included. The data contain about 180,000 clones, roughly 80% of them seen just once; the ten biggest clones take up roughly 1%. Findings and caveats of the study: Testing in vitro showed a few CMV-associated chains specific for CMV antigens. Previously analyzed data showed that most TCR beta V segments were productive at a frequency of about 90% or about 30%.

Germline CDR1 ENHRY, CDR2 SYGVKD. CDR3 length: 13 residues. V was pared by 6 bases and J by 3 bases, with 8 bases between. The genes are TRBV10-3 and TRBJ2-2; D is perhaps TRBD1 (5 bases). The receptor comes from a man aged 25-40 years in good health and CMV-seronegative. The sequenced sample was PBMCs. CDR3 bases: TGTGCCATCAGGGACACCTACACCGGGGAGCTGTTTTTT. Its translation: CAIRDTYTGELFF.